What follows is one TCR beta chain and its context. What it binds is not known. This specimen belongs to a study of cytomegalovirus exposure and HLA in healthy donors. Study-level findings and limits: Listed as cytomegalovirus-associated were 150 to 200 TCR beta chains.

V was shortened by 1 base and J by 4 bases, with 9 bases between the two germline ends. The CDR3 has 14 residues. Germline lookup yields CDR1 SGHDT and CDR2 YYEEEE. Primers: 60 Vbeta forward and 13 Jbeta reverse. Sequencing used immunoSEQ multiplex PCR; TCRdb keeps in-frame clones, though not all of them. This table has about 130,000 clones, around four fifths appearing once. Sequencing was performed on PBMCs. The chain couples TRBV5-6 to TRBJ1-5; D possibly corresponds to TRBD1 (6 bases). This receptor was obtained from a boy younger than 18 in good health and CMV-seronegative. DNA of the CDR3: TGTGCCAGCAGCTTGACAGGGTCTAATCAGCCCCAGCATTTT. Amino acid sequence: CASSLTGSNQPQHF.